This T cell receptor (beta chain) was retrieved from a study of radiotherapy plus CTLA-4 blockade in lung cancer. Study-level background: An objective response was seen in roughly a sixth of patients, and disease control in 25% to 40%.

Study-wide findings and caveats: Expansion in blood of tumor-derived TCR clones was seen after radiotherapy plus ipilimumab. Interferon-beta, together with early blood T cell clone dynamics, reportedly best predicted response.

A word on this clone: What it binds is unknown.

V lost 6 bases to trimming and J lost 3 bases; unmatched junction nucleotides: 8. The CDR3 is made up of 14 amino acids. Germline values: CDR1 GTSNPN, CDR2 SVGIG (reference sequence). Sequencing was performed with immunoSEQ multiplex PCR; in TCRdb, only in-frame clones are kept and a portion is missing. The sample holds roughly 100,000 clones, about 85% seen once. The source material was peripheral blood, sampled from a patient treated with radiotherapy plus ipilimumab. The source is a human donor with non-small cell lung cancer that progressed on radiotherapy plus ipilimumab. Some clones in this sample may be carry-over from other donors' samples. The genes are TRBV30 and TRBJ2-1, with 7 bases that match TRBD2. CDR3 loop: CACRRERGYNEQFF. The CDR3 DNA reads TGTGCCTGTAGGCGGGAGAGGGGCTACAATGAGCAGTTCTTC.